Sequencing of this T cell receptor (beta chain) was carried out in a study of brain T cells in children with intractable seizures. Study-wide findings and caveats: Pre-surgery blood may have been undersampled, hiding some clones. HCMV serostatus was not known, and viral specificity came from CDR3 similarity only.

This CDR3 has 14 residues. Germline CDR1 KGHDR, CDR2 SFDVKD. V trimming: 9 bases; J trimming: 4 bases; junction bases outside the gene matches: 10. Noted time point: blood from clinic visit 5 months post-surgery; TSC patient then seizure free. The sequenced cases were selected for having the highest brain T cell transcript signatures. Before surgery, patients took at least one anti-epileptic drug. Points on this clone: As yet, its antigen is unknown.

Assay used: immunoSEQ multiplex PCR; TCRdb lists only in-frame clones, some missing. The table has 300,000 to 400,000 clones, about 94% seen once; the top ten hold approximately 5%. The chain links TRBV24-1 to TRBJ2-5; 7 nucleotides match TRBD2. The material sequenced was peripheral blood, taken about 5 months after surgery. The sequence came from a boy younger than two with tuberous sclerosis and intractable seizures. CDR3 sequence: CATGGDGGLETQYF. The DNA of the CDR3 is TGTGCCACCGGGGGGGACGGAGGGCTAGAGACCCAGTACTTC.